This T cell receptor beta chain was recovered during a study of blood T cell repertoires in COVID-19 (TCRdb year 2020). About the study as a whole: Samples covering the acute and convalescent phases of COVID-19 were provided by collaborators in the United States, Italy and Spain. The material from the prospective study consisted of cDNA or gDNA derived from T cells, B-cell-depleted T cells, or PBMCs. Subjects who had been exposed to COVID-19, were actively infected with it, or had recovered from it provided the deeply sampled blood TCRbeta repertoires that made up the dataset. The repertoires were made available in a free public database intended to serve as a resource for research on the immune response to SARS-CoV-2. The samples were drawn from two sources: the first 160 participants of the ongoing ImmuneRACE study, and 1,200 or so subjects contributed by 6 global collaborators. Nearly every sample came with metadata listing a de-identified subject ID, COVID-19 status, age in years and sex. Where available, HLA class I and class II types were taken from metadata supplied by the sample provider and were not determined by assay-based typing.

What the authors observed across the whole study: Clinical and demographic metadata were provided uncurated, with the amount varying by source and participant.

At the junction V is shortened by 4 bases and J by 3 bases; bases outside the gene matches: 5. The germline V gene specifies KGHSH as CDR1 and LQKENI as CDR2. From its cysteine to its phenylalanine, the CDR3 spans 14 amino acids. The sequence is cut down to CDR3 DNA, 42 bases in frame from base 1. Collaborating institutions collected whole blood in K2EDTA tubes following their own protocols. For TCRbeta analysis, collaborator samples were shipped as frozen whole blood, as isolated PBMCs, or as DNA extracted from either sample type. TCRbeta CDR3 regions were amplified from genomic DNA using the immunoSEQ Assay, a bias-controlled multiplex PCR. The paper's data handling went like this. Within the assay, amplification of reference gene primers was used to estimate how many nucleated cells each sample contained. To quantify the absolute abundance of each unique TCRbeta CDR3 rearrangement, sequence reads were collapsed and filtered. For each sample, productive Simpson clonality was calculated as the square root of Simpson's diversity index across productive rearrangements. Sourced from immuneACCESS, this table was stored by TCRdb with only in-frame sequences that have V and J called. A share of the clones is absent; for the studies checked, an unresolved V gene accounts for under half, and the remainder has no known explanation. The DNA was the basis for D and trimming; V, J and clone size are from that table. This sample holds some 370,000 clones; 89% were observed only once. The ten most abundant clones make up about 1.2% of the sample.

Of note for this clone: Its cognate antigen has yet to be identified. The input lacks base qualities; no much larger clone sits a single base away.

The sequenced sample consisted of peripheral blood. The TCR comes from a man aged 35-49 years with acute or convalescent COVID-19. The chain is made from TRBV18 and TRBJ1-2, with 7 junctional bases fitting TRBD1. The CDR3 is CASSQGALYYGYTF. The DNA is as follows: TGTGCCAGCTCACAGGGGGCGTTATACTATGGCTACACCTTC. The entire variable domain, with the stretches around the CDR3 drawn from the reference TRBV18 and TRBJ1-2 proteins, is NAGVMQNPRHLVRRRGQEARLRCSPMKGHSHVYWYRQLPEEGLKFMVYLQKENIIDESGMPKERFSAEFPKEGPSILRIQQVVRGDSAAYFCASSQGALYYGYTFGSGTRLTVV.